Listed here are 8 T cell receptor beta chains from one sample, sequenced in a study of blood T cell repertoires in COVID-19. The protocol was immunoSEQ multiplex PCR, while the TCRdb copy is restricted to in-frame clones and leaves out a portion. The table includes tens of thousands of clones, roughly nine tenths detected once. Sequenced material: peripheral blood. The receptors here all came from a man between 60 and 70 years old with acute or convalescent COVID-19.

The chain uses TRBV7-9 and TRBJ1-1; 8 nucleotides line up with TRBD1. V lost 1 base to trimming and J lost 11 bases; unmatched junction nucleotides: 9. CDR3 length equals 14 residues. CDR1 is SEHNR and CDR2 is FQNEAQ in the germline V gene (reference sequence). DNA for the CDR3: TGTGCCAGCAGCTTAGATCCAGGGGGCTCGTCGGCTTTCTTT. Amino acids: CASSLDPGGSSAFF.

The chain couples TRBV2 to TRBJ1-2, with TRBD1 matching over 9 bases. The CDR3 has 14 residues. The germline CDR1 and CDR2 sequences are SNHLY and FYNNEI. The V gene end was trimmed by 2 bases and the J gene end by 8 bases; junction bases not matched to a gene: 6. CDR3 amino acids: CASSERGQGRGYTF. The CDR3 DNA is TGTGCCAGCAGTGAAAGGGGACAGGGTAGAGGCTACACCTTC.

The chain joins TRBV6-1 to TRBJ1-2; the D gene is possibly TRBD1 (6 bases). Trimming pared 3 bases from V and 3 bases from J, leaving 14 bases between. Germline CDR1 is MNHNS and CDR2 is SASEGT. CDR3 length equals 15 residues. Here the CDR3 reads CASSESRGLHYGYTF. CDR3 in DNA: TGTGCCAGCAGTGAGTCCAGGGGCCTGCACTATGGCTACACCTTC.

V usage is TRBV25-1 and J usage is TRBJ2-6; D uncertain. The CDR3 consists of 16 residues. V lost 6 bases, J lost 2 bases, and 14 bases lay in between. Germline CDR1 is MGHDK and CDR2 is SYGVNS. The CDR3 loop reads CASRSAPGAGANVLTF. Here the CDR3 DNA reads TGTGCCAGCAGAAGCGCGCCCGGAGCTGGGGCCAACGTCCTGACTTTC.

The chain's CDR3 is CASLRDRQETQYF. DNA of the CDR3: TGTGCCAGCCTCAGAGACAGACAAGAGACCCAGTACTTC. This chain uses TRBV2 with TRBJ2-5, with D maybe TRBD1 (5 bases). Germline lookup yields CDR1 SNHLY and CDR2 FYNNEI. V was trimmed by 8 bases and J by 2 bases, leaving 12 bases between them. CDR3 size: 13 residues.

The CDR3 nucleotides read TGTGCCAGCAGTTTGGAACATCGGTTGGGCCAAAACACCGGGGAGCTGTTTTTT. Translating gives CASSLEHRLGQNTGELFF. The chain joins TRBV7-9 to TRBJ2-2; unclear D gene. Trimming removed 6 bases from V and 2 bases from J, with 22 bases in between. The CDR3 length is 18 residues. Germline assignment: CDR1 SEHNR and CDR2 FQNEAQ (reference sequence). Drawing the rest from reference TRBV7-9 and TRBJ2-2, the complete variable domain is DTGVSQNPRHKITKRGQNVTFRCDPISEHNRLYWYRQTLGQGPEFLTYFQNEAQLEKSRLLSDRFSAERPKGSFSTLEIQRTEQGDSAMYLCASSLEHRLGQNTGELFFGEGSRLTVL.

The genes are TRBV4-1 and TRBJ1-5, with D perhaps matching TRBD1 (6 bases). V was cut by 3 bases and J by 0 bases, with 24 bases left in between. Germline assignment: CDR1 MGHRA and CDR2 YSYEKL. CDR3 length: 20 residues. The CDR3: CASSQRTAKGFYNSNQPQHF. CDR3 coding DNA: TGCGCCAGCAGCCAGAGGACAGCAAAGGGGTTCTACAATAGCAATCAGCCCCAGCATTTT.

V is TRBV5-1 and J is TRBJ2-7; the D gene is possibly TRBD2 (6 bases). The germline CDR1 and CDR2 sequences are SGHRS and YFSETQ. This CDR3 has 14 amino acids. Trimming took off 0 bases at V and 0 bases at J, with 7 bases between the two ends. As DNA, the CDR3 is TGCGCCAGCAGCTTGGCGGGAGCCTCCTACGAGCAGTACTTC. Protein sequence: CASSLAGASYEQYF.